This TCR beta chain was recovered during a study of blood T cell repertoires in COVID-19. As for the study in general: Specimens from acute and convalescent COVID-19 originated in the United States, Italy and Spain. Sources were T cells, B-cell-depleted T cells, or PBMCs; the material itself was cDNA or gDNA.

Authors' data handling: Amplification with reference gene primers provided the estimates of nucleated cell counts. Generated by immunoSEQ multiplex PCR, the TCRdb table keeps only in-frame clones and is missing some. From that table come the V and J calls and clone size; the DNA was used to work out D and trimming. The table has about 360,000 clones, 75% to 90% seen once. Germline V gene lookup returns CDR1 MGHRA and CDR2 YSYEKL. Trimming left V 5 bases short and J 9 bases short, with 17 bases between. The CDR3 length is 14 residues. The Seattle patients, enrolled during active infection, were followed longitudinally.

The sample taken for sequencing was peripheral blood. The TCR originated in a woman aged 55-75 years with COVID-19, enrolled during active disease. This rearrangement joins TRBV4-1 to TRBJ2-1; D possibly corresponds to TRBD1 (6 bases). The CDR3 region has the DNA TGCGCCAGCAGCGAAAGACAGGTGGTAATTGAGCAGTTCTTC. Its translation: CASSERQVVIEQFF.